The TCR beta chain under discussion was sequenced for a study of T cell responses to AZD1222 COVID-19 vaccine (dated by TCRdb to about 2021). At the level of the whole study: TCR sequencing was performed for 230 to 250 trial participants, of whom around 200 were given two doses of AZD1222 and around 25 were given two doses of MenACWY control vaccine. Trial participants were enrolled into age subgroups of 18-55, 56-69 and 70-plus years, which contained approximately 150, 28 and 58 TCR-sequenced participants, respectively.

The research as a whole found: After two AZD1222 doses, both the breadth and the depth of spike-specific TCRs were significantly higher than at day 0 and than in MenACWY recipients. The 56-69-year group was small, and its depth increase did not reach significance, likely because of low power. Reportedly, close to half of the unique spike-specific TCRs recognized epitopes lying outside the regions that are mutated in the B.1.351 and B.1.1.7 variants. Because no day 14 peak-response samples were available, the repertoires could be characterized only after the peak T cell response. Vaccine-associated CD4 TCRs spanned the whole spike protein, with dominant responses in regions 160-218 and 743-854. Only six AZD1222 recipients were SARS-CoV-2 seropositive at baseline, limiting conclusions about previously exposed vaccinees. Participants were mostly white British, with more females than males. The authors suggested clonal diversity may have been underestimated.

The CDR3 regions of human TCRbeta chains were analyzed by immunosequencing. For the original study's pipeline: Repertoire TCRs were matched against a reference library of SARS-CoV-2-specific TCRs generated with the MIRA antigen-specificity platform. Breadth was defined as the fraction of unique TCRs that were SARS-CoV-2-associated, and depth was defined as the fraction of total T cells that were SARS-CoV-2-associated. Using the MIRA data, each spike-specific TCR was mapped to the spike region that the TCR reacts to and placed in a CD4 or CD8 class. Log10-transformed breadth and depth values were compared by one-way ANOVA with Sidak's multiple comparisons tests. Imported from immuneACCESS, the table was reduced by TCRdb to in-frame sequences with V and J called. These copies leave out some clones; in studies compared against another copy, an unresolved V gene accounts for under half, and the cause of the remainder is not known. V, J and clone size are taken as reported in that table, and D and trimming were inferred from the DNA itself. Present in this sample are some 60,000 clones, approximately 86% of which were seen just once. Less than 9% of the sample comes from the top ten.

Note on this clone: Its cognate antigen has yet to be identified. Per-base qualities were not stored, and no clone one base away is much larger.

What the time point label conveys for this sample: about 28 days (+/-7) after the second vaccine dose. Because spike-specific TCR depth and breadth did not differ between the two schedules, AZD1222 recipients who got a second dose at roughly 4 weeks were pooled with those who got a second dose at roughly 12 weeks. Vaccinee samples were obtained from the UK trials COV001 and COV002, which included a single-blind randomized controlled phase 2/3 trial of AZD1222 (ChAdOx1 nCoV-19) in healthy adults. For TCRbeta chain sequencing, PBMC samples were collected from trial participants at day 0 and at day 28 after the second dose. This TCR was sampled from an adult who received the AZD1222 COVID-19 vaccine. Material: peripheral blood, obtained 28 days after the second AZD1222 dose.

The nucleotide sequence reads TGTGCCAGCAGTTTGCATAATCAGCCCCAGCATTTT. This sequence encodes CASSLHNQPQHF. This chain is built from TRBV12-3 or TRBV12-4 and TRBJ1-5; the D gene remains uncertain. Counted from cysteine to phenylalanine, this CDR3 has 12 amino acids. Left in the record is the CDR3 DNA by itself, 36 bases read in frame from the first base. Trimming takes 3 bases from V and 4 bases from J, and the germline ends sit 4 bases apart.